In this sample, the clone carrying this T cell receptor beta chain turned up once. The data derive from a study of control samples from healthy donors and cancer patients. The assay was immunoSEQ multiplex PCR, and TCRdb's table has in-frame clones only and misses some. The table shows around 70,000 clones, with around 90% occurring only once. Germline lookup yields CDR1 MNHNS and CDR2 SASEGT. The CDR3 extends over 12 amino acids. Trimming stripped 3 bases from V and 8 bases from J, with 11 bases between. V gene TRBV6-1 combines with J gene TRBJ2-7; possibly TRBD2 for D (5 bases). This sequence originates from a woman aged 45-60 years with colorectal cancer. The sample was PBMCs. DNA of the CDR3: TGTGCCAGCAGTGACATGTACGGGAAGCAGTACGTC. Translation gives CASSDMYGKQYV.